The present T cell receptor beta chain was sequenced within a study of cytomegalovirus exposure and HLA in healthy donors. Findings and limits, study-wide: Using a false discovery rate of 0.05, a later analysis showed that approximately 16,000 TCR beta sequences were associated with HLA alleles. A later examination showed that TCR association rates differed by HLA locus, with DRB1 most and HLA-C fewest. Most TCR sequences were seen very rarely across donors, but some public TCRs occurred in many.

This clone was counted between two and nine times. Its matching antigen is unknown. The germline V gene has CDR1 MNHEY and CDR2 SVGAGI. With V trimmed by 6 bases and J by 12 bases, 12 bases remained unmatched. The CDR3 consists of 13 residues. The PCR made use of 60 Vbeta and 13 Jbeta primers. Measured with immunoSEQ multiplex PCR; TCRdb has only the in-frame clones, and not every one. The sample holds about 98,000 clones, under 70% seen once. At sampling all donors were nominally healthy, likely with unrecorded immune exposures. The chain uses TRBV6-5 and TRBJ1-2; TRBD1 aligns across 8 bases. The receptor was derived from a man in his fifties or sixties in good health and CMV-seronegative. The sample was PBMCs. The CDR3 nucleotides read TGTGCCAGCAGCCCCCCCCCAGGGGGCGCGCACACCTTC. Encoded protein: CASSPPPGGAHTF.